The T cell receptor (beta chain) described here comes from a study of blood T cell repertoires in COVID-19. Overall study: Nucleic acid was either cDNA or gDNA, and it came from T cells, B-cell-depleted T cells, or PBMCs.

This clone was seen once. The ends lost 7 bases at V and 10 bases at J; junction bases unmatched: 4. Per germline, CDR1 MGHRA and CDR2 YSYEKL. This CDR3 spans 13 amino acids. In the authors' workflow: Amplification of reference gene primers provided the estimated nucleated cell counts. This table comes from immunoSEQ multiplex PCR, and its TCRdb copy is limited to in-frame clones, with some not included. V and J calls and clone size are those listed in that table; D and trimming were worked out from the DNA. The sample contains 75,000 to 80,000 clones, roughly 89% of which appear only once. The sequence came from a human donor in a cohort sampled during active COVID-19. Sequenced: peripheral blood. The J gene is TRBJ1-6, the V gene TRBV4-1, with 10 bases aligning to TRBD1. CDR3 nucleotides: TGCGCCAGCAAGGGGACAGGGGAATCACCCCTCCACTTT. Residues: CASKGTGESPLHF.